This T cell receptor (beta chain) was found in a study of Ad26.COV2.S vaccination and SARS-CoV-2 variants. About the study: Of the COV1001 trial arms, the Ad26.COV2.S arm included the donor.

This sample's treatment: roughly 20 received Ad26.COV2.S at low or high dose, single or two shots; roughly five received placebo; per-sample allocation not given. The study sampled participants on day 63 after the first vaccine or placebo injection. The sample came from a Boston adult aged 18-55 years. The method was immunoSEQ multiplex PCR; TCRdb's version includes in-frame clones alone and lacks a portion of them. Here the sample spans around 300,000 clones, around 89% being singletons. CDR3 length: 15 residues. Unmatched junction bases numbered 12, after V lost 4 bases and J lost 6 bases. Germline CDR1 and CDR2: SGHRS and YFSETQ.

Sample: peripheral blood, taken in a trial of Ad26.COV2.S vaccine versus placebo. The receptor comes from a person between 18 and 60 years old who received the Ad26.COV2.S COVID-19 vaccine or a placebo. The chain carries TRBV5-1 and TRBJ1-2, with TRBD1 matching 7 bases. The CDR3 DNA sequence: TGCGCCAGCAGCGTAAAAATCGGGACAGCCAATGGCTACACCTTC. This translates into CASSVKIGTANGYTF.